Given below is one T cell receptor beta chain in context. The sample is drawn from a study of CD8+ T cells in alopecia areata. CDR3 length equals 14 residues. The germline V gene has CDR1 SNHLY and CDR2 FYNNEI. The sequencing template was cDNA reverse transcribed from extracted RNA. The repertoire was sequenced with immunoSEQ multiplex PCR; TCRdb's copy has only in-frame clones and lacks some. The sample has 140,000 to 150,000 clones, around 47% seen once. The rearrangement links TRBV2 to TRBJ2-1; D unresolved. The source of this sequence is a human donor with alopecia areata. The sequenced material came from CD4+ T cells sorted from blood. CDR3 in DNA: TGTGCGACCATTGATCGGCTAGGGCATCCTGAGCAGTTCTTC. Its translation: CATIDRLGHPEQFF. Using reference TRBV2 and TRBJ2-1 for the parts outside the CDR3, the full variable domain is EPEVTQTPSHQVTQMGQEVILRCVPISNHLYFYWYRQILGQKVEFLVSFYNNEISEKSEIFDDQFSVERPDGSNFTLKIRSTKLEDSAMYFCATIDRLGHPEQFFGPGTRLTVL.